This record looks at one T cell receptor beta chain sequence and its context. Its antigen is currently unknown. This record comes from a study of response to subunit inactivated influenza vaccine. Study-level results: The authors offered the suggestion that each seasonal influenza vaccination recruits few new T cells.

TCRdb used MiXCR to reprocess the RT-PCR reads, holding one entry per CDR3 protein. Here the sample spans hundreds of thousands of distinct CDR3 sequences, about 25% being singletons. This TCR derives from a man aged 45 to 65 who received an inactivated influenza vaccine. This sample comprised CD4+ T cells sorted from PBMCs, obtained roughly 5 days after vaccination.

In DNA, the CDR3 is TGCAGTGCTAGAGTCTTCGGGGCTAGCACAGATACGCAGTATTTT. Encoded protein: CSARVFGASTDTQYF. V gene TRBV20-1 combines with J gene TRBJ2-3; D may be TRBD1 or TRBD2 (5 bases each). V lost 1 base and J lost 0, with 11 bases in between. From germline, CDR1 is DFQATT and CDR2 SNEGSKA (reference sequence). This CDR3 comprises 15 residues.